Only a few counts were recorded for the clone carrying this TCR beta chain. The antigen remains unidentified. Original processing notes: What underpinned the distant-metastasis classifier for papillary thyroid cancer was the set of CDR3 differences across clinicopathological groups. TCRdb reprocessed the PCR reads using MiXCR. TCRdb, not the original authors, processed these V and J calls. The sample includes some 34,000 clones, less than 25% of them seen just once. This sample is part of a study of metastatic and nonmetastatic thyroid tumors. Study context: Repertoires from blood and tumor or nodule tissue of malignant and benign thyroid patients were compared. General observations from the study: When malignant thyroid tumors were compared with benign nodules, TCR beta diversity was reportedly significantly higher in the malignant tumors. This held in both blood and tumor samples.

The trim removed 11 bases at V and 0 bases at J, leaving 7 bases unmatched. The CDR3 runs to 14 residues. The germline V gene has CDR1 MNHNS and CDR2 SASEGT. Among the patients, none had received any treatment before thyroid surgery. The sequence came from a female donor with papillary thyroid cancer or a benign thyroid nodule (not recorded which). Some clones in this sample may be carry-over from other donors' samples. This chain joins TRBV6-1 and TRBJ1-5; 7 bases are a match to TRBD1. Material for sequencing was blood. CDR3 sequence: CARNGTASNQPQHF. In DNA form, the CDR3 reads TGTGCCCGCAATGGGACAGCTAGCAATCAGCCCCAGCATTTT.